This T cell receptor (beta chain) originates from a study of cytomegalovirus exposure and HLA in healthy donors. This CDR3 spans 16 amino acids. The J segment lost 5 bases and the V segment lost 2 bases, leaving 8 bases of the junction unmatched. CDR1 and CDR2 (germline): MNHEY, SVGAGI. The study ran its PCR with 60 Vbeta and 13 Jbeta primers. TCRdb's copy holds only in-frame clones and misses some; the assay was immunoSEQ multiplex PCR. In the table there are 100,000 to 150,000 clones, about 72% of which are singletons. As regards this clone: Its antigen is as yet unknown.

Broader study findings: Rates of TCR association differed by HLA locus in a later analysis, with DRB1 highest and HLA-C lowest. In a later analysis, HLA-associated beta chains showed higher expansion and lower generation probabilities than comparable chains. In a later analysis, at a false discovery rate of 0.05, 17,000 or so TCR beta sequences were associated with HLA alleles.

The sequence was obtained from a female donor in good health and CMV-seronegative. The V gene is TRBV6-5, the J gene TRBJ1-5; TRBD1 aligns across 8 bases. Sequenced sample: PBMCs. The CDR3 loop reads CASSYGRTGPHQPQHF. CDR3 bases: TGTGCCAGCAGTTACGGTAGGACAGGGCCGCATCAGCCCCAGCATTTT.